These T cell receptor beta chains were read from a single sample in a study of beta chain features in type 1 diabetes. Method: immunoSEQ multiplex PCR; TCRdb's copy keeps in-frame clones and lacks some. Of under 200,000 clones in the sample, less than 9.5% were seen once. The source material was central memory CD4+ T cells from blood. These receptor sequences come from a woman younger than 35 in good health. CDR3s include the opening cysteine and the closing phenylalanine or tryptophan. Each record gives: V gene, J gene, CDR3 protein.

TRBV7-2	TRBJ2-1	CASSLDRGRIRYEQFF
TRBV7-8	TRBJ2-5	CASSVIDWSQETQYF
TRBV10-3	TRBJ1-2	CAISEPTPTGNYGYTF
TRBV27	TRBJ2-1	CASSLSRDSSTGYNEQFF
TRBV2	TRBJ2-1	CASSAGQISYNEQFF
TRBV7-2	TRBJ1-1	CASSLGDRHMNTEAFF
TRBV9	TRBJ1-1	CASSWDREFGTEAFF
TRBV7-9	TRBJ2-5	CASSLAGTEQETQYF
TRBV5-1	TRBJ2-3	CASSRGQTGTSTDTQYF
TRBV4-3	TRBJ2-6	CASSPGQAGANVLTF
TRBV7-2	TRBJ2-2	CASSHPGGSGNTGELFF
TRBV7-2	TRBJ1-2	CASSLRQIYGYTF
TRBV2	TRBJ2-7	CASTSARGSYEQYF
TRBV5-1	TRBJ2-3	CASSSFGVGTDTQYF